This record concerns one T cell receptor (beta chain) sequence. Authors' methods: Nucleated cell counts were estimated from reference gene primer amplification. Here immunoSEQ multiplex PCR was the method, and the copy in TCRdb shows in-frame clones only, minus some. D and trimming were read from the DNA, whereas the V and J calls and clone size are those reported in that table. The table shows around 250,000 clones, with 83% occurring only once. This sample is drawn from a study of blood T cell repertoires in COVID-19. About the research overall: Sample material is recorded as cDNA or gDNA derived from T cells, B-cell-depleted T cells, or PBMCs.

CDR1 SGDLS and CDR2 YYNGEE come from the germline V gene. The V gene end was trimmed by 0 bases and the J gene end by 4 bases; junction bases not matched to a gene: 4. The CDR3 sequence is 16 residues long. This clonotype was sampled from a man at least 80 years old with acute or convalescent COVID-19. The rearrangement joins TRBV9 to TRBJ2-2, with 9 nucleotides matching TRBD2. The sample taken for sequencing was peripheral blood. CDR3 sequence reads: CASSVVAGGSTGELFF. The CDR3 region has the DNA TGTGCCAGCAGCGTAGTGGCGGGGGGGAGCACCGGGGAGCTGTTTTTT. Filled out from reference TRBV9 and TRBJ2-2, the complete variable domain reads DSGVTQTPKHLITATGQRVTLRCSPRSGDLSVYWYQQSLDQGLQFLIQYYNGEERAKGNILERFSAQQFPDLHSELNLSSLELGDSALYFCASSVVAGGSTGELFFGEGSRLTVL.